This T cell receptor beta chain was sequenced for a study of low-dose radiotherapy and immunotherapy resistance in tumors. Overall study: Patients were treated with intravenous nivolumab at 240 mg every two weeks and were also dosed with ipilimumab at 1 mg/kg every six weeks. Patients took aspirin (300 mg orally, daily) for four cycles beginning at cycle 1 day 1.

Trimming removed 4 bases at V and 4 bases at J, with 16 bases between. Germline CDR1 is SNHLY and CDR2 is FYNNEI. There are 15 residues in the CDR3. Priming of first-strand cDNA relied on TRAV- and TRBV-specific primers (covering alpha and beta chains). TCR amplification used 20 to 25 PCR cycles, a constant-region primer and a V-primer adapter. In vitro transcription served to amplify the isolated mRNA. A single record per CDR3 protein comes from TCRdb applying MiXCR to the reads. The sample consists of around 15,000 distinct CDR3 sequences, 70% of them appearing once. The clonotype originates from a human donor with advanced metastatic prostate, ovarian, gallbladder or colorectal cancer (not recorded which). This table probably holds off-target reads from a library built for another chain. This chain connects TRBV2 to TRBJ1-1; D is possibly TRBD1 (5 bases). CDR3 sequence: CASSGGSGGGTEAFF. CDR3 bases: TGTGCCAGCAGTGGGGGCTCGGGAGGTGGCACTGAAGCTTTCTTT.